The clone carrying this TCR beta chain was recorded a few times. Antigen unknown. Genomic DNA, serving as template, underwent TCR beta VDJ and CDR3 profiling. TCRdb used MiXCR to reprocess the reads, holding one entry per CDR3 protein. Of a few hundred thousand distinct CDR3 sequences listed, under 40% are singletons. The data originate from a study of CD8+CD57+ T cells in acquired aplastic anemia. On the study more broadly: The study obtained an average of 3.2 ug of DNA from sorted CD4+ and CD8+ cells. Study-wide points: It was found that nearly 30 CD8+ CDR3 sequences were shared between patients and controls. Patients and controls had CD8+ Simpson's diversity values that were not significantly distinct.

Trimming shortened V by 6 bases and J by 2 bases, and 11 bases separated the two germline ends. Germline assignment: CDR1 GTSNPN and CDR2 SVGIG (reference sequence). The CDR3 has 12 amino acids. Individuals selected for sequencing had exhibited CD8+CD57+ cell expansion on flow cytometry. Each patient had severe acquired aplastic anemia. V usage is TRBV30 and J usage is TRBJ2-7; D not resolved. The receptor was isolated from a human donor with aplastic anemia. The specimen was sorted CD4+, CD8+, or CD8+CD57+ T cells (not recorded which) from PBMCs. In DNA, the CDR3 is TGTGCCTGCGGGCCTTCAACCTACGAGCAGTACTTC. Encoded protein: CACGPSTYEQYF.